This TCR beta chain was sequenced in a study of T cells in Graves' hyperthyroidism and ophthalmopathy. Amplified regions were TCR beta CDR3 sequences from RNA transcripts. Primed by the HTBI set, a first-round RT-PCR was run on the TCR CDR3. Each CDR3 protein gets one entry after TCRdb re-called the multiplex PCR reads with MiXCR. The sample lists more than 500,000 distinct CDR3 sequences; approximately 14% were seen once. Germline V gene lookup returns CDR1 LGHNT and CDR2 FRNRAP. This CDR3 is built from 18 residues. The trim removed 5 bases at V and 0 bases at J, leaving 10 bases unmatched. The receptor's source is a woman in her thirties or forties with Graves' ophthalmopathy. The sequenced sample consisted of blood. This rearrangement joins TRBV12-5 to TRBJ2-5; 12 nucleotides line up with TRBD2. The CDR3 is CASGLVVTSGGYQETQYF. As DNA, the CDR3 is TGTGCTAGTGGTCTTGTTGTGACTAGCGGGGGTTACCAAGAGACCCAGTACTTC.